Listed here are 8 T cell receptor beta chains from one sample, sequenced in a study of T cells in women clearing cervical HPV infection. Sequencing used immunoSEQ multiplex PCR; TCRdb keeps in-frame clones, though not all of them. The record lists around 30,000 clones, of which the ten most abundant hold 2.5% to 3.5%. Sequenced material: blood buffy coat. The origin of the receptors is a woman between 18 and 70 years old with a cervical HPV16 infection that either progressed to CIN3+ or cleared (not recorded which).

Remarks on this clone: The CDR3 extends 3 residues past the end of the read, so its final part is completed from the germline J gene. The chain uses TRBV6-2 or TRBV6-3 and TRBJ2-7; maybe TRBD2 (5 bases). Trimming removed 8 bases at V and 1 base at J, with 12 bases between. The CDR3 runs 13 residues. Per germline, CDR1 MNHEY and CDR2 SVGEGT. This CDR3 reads CASSGLRSYEQYF. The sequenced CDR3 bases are TGTGCCAGCTCAGGACTCCGTTCCTACGAG.

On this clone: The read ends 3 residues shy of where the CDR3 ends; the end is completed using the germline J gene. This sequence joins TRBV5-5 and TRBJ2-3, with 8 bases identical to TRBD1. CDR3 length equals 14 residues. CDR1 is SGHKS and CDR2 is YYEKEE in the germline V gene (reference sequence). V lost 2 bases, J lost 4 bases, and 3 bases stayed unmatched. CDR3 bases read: TGTGCCAGCAGCTTTGACAGGGGCGCAGATACG. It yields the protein CASSFDRGADT. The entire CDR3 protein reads CASSFDRGADTQYF.

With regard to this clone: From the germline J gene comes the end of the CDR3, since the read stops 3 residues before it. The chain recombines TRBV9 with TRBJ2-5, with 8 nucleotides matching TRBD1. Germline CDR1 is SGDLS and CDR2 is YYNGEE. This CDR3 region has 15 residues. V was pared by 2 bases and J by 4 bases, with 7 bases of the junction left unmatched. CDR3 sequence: CASSVRQGRRETQYF. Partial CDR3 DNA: TGTGCCAGCAGCGTTCGACAGGGGCGGCGAGAGACC.

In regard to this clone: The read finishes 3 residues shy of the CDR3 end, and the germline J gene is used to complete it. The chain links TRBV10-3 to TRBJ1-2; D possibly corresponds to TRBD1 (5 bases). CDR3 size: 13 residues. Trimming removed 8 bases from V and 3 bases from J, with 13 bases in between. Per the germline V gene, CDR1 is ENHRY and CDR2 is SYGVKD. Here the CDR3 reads CAIFRTGDYGYTF. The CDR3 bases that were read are TGTGCCATCTTCCGTACGGGGGACTATGGC.

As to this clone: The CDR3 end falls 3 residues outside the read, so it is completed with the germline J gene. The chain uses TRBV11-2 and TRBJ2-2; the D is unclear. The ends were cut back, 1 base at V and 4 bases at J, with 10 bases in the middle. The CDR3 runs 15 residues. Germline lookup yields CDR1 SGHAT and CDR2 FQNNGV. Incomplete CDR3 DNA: TGTGCCAGCAGCTTAGGAAGATCGGGCACCGGGGAG. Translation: CASSLGRSGTGE. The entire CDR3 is CASSLGRSGTGELFF.

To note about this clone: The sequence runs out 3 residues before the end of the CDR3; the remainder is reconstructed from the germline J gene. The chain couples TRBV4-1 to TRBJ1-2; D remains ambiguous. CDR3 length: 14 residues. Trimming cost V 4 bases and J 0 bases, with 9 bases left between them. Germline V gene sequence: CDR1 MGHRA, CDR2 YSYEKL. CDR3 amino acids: CASSRHEPNYGYTF. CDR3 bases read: TGCGCCAGCAGCCGACACGAGCCTAACTATGGC.

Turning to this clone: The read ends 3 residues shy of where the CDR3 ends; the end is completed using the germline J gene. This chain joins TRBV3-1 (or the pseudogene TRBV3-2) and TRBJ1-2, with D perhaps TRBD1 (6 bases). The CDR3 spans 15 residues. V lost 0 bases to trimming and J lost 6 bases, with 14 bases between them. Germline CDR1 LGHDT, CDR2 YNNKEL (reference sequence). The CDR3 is CASSQELGRQDGYTF. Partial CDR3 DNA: TGTGCCAGCAGCCAAGAACTTGGCAGACAGGATGGC.

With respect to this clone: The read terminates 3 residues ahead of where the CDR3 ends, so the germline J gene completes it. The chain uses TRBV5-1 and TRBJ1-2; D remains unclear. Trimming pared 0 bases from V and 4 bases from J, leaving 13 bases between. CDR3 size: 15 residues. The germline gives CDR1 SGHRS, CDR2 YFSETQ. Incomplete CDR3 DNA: TGCGCCAGCAGCTTGGGGTCATCCGGCGGCTATGGC. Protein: CASSLGSSGGYG. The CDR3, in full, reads CASSLGSSGGYGYTF.